The sequence of this T cell receptor (beta chain) was determined in a study of naive and memory T cell subsets listed by TCRdb under 2017. Study-wide context: The study applied an open-source, UMI-based TCR alpha and beta sequencing pipeline to sorted naive and memory peripheral blood T cell subsets. RNA was DNase-treated and reverse transcribed with TCR constant-region primers, mostly using SuperScript III. The results of the functional CMV T cell responses matched the IgG serology results in every case.

The table lists this clonotype with a few counts. Its antigen has not been determined. Base quality data are lacking; no much larger clone is found one base away. From cysteine to phenylalanine, the CDR3 is 16 amino acids long. Only the CDR3 DNA is retained, 48 bases long and in frame from the first base. The germline ends are 18 bases apart after V is trimmed by 6 bases and J by 3 bases. The CDR1 and CDR2 encoded by the germline V gene are MNHEY and SVGEGT. Broader findings and caveats from the paper: A power law was followed by TCR abundance, with an exponent that differed between naive and memory subsets but was consistent across the three individuals. After error correction, only a single occurrence was seen for over 95% of naive TCR sequences, so much steeper abundance distributions were produced than in memory subsets. A few larger clonotypes were found in naive repertoires, especially CD8, and these larger clonotypes were possibly memory cells re-expressing CD45RA. RNA-based TCR counts may be influenced by expression changes linked to T cell activation and differentiation. The repertoire findings for the naive and memory subsets could not be validated, as no ground truth was available. In both CD4 and CD8 cells, going from naive through CM, EM and EMRA, the Gini index went up while Shannon and inverse Simpson diversity went down. Each clonotype was defined as a single alpha or beta chain sequence rather than as a paired alpha/beta receptor.

The library was generated by UMI-ligation and nested PCR. The beta constant-region primer was an equimolar mix of two oligonucleotides covering both TRBC1 and TRBC2. The ligated cDNA went through four rounds of PCR with nested alpha and beta constant-region primers together with the SP2 primer. T4 RNA ligase 1 ligated a single-stranded oligonucleotide carrying the SP2 primer and a 12-nucleotide UMI to the cDNA 3' end. Incubation of the ligation reaction lasted about 19-24 hours at 16 degrees C. PCR2 was typically run as a SYBR Green qPCR and stopped at a predetermined threshold to prevent over-amplification. Apart from the first purification, every purification step used Agencourt AMPure XP magnetic beads. Libraries were quantified by Qubit and checked on a TapeStation, with a main peak expected near 650 bp. Pooled libraries were sequenced on an Illumina MiSeq with v2 2x251 paired-end kits, typically giving roughly 0.9-2.1 million reads per sample. Each sample library was pooled at 4 to 5 nM, and roughly 5-8% PhiX was included to improve cluster recognition. Processing in the source paper ran as follows. FASTQ reads processed by Demultiplexor were assigned V and J genes by Decombinator through tag matching that tolerated a single base-pair mismatch. Collapsinator relied on UMIs to fix sequencing errors as well as frequency errors caused by PCR heterogeneity. TCRs were translated and CDR3s were extracted from the conserved cysteine to the FGXG phenylalanine by CDR3Translator, with non-productive sequences being flagged. Gini, Shannon entropy and inverse Simpson indices were calculated on repertoires that had been subsampled to equal numbers of UMI-defined TCRs. Within the linear range, a power law was fitted to clonotype abundance distributions using maximum likelihood. On one naive CD8 sample, the pipeline and MIGEC gave similar UMI counts, unique TCR numbers and clonal distributions. In one analysis, naive TCRs that were also found in any memory subset of the same donor were excluded from the naive repertoire. Repertoires were searched for about 7,300 CMV-associated CDR3 sequences compiled from VDJdb and a published dataset. TCRdb passed the public sequencing reads through fastp at Q25 and MiXCR, retaining productive beta sequences. One record per CDR3 amino acid sequence lists the most common genes and DNA. It is TCRdb's table, rather than the study itself, that gives the V and J calls and clone size. The sample includes tens of thousands of distinct CDR3 sequences, with approximately 11% observed a single time. Clones ranked in the top ten supply around 0.13% of the sample.

Separate amplification of TCR alpha and beta chain libraries was performed from the second PCR step onward. To determine each donor's CMV status, fresh PBMCs were stimulated overnight with CMV viral lysate, and IFNgamma production from CD4+ T cells was then assessed. Using Miltenyi beads, CD4 T cells were first positively selected, and CD8 T cells were then positively selected from the CD4-negative fraction. Cells stained for CD3, CD4, CD8, CD45RA, CD27 and a live/dead dye were sorted on a BD Aria II into four subsets by CD45RA and CD27. Blood came from a few healthy volunteers, each fractionated into CD4 and CD8 T cells and then into four differentiation subsets. Around 130 ml of peripheral blood was taken from each donor, and PBMC were separated by density-gradient centrifugation on Ficoll-Paque PLUS. After sorting, cells were lysed in RLT buffer, RNA was extracted using a Qiagen RNeasy kit, and the extracted RNA was stored at -80 degrees C.

The receptor was derived from a human donor in good health. Sequencing was done on a sample of naive CD4+ T cells from blood. The sample's cell subset or site label, in plain terms: naive T cells, CD45RA high CD27+. The sequence links TRBV6-2 or TRBV6-3 to TRBJ1-5; the D gene remains uncertain. The DNA is TGTGCCAGCAGGCCAAGGTTGGGGTTAGACAATCAGCCCCAGCATTTT. This gives the protein CASRPRLGLDNQPQHF.